Listed below are T cell receptor beta chains from one sample, sequenced in a study of OX40 agonist ivuxolimab in advanced cancers. The data were produced by immunoSEQ multiplex PCR, yet TCRdb's version contains in-frame clones alone and is incomplete. The sample has over 75,000 clones, approximately 90% seen once. The sample was CD4+ or CD8+ T cells sorted from blood, taken in a trial of the OX40 agonist ivuxolimab. Every receptor here comes from an adult with an advanced solid tumor such as melanoma, head and neck, liver or kidney cancer. Each CDR3 is given with its conserved first and last residue. Each record gives: clone size, V gene, D gene, J gene, CDR3 DNA, CDR3 protein. The D gene is left open where the match is weak. Clone sizes are given selectively: once, few, many, or a class where the clone is expanded.

clone size: .; V gene: TRBV28; D gene: .; J gene: TRBJ1-2; CDR3 DNA: TGTGCCAGCAGGTCCGGACAGTTAGTAGGGTATGGCTACACCTTC; CDR3 protein: CASRSGQLVGYGYTF
clone size: .; V gene: TRBV5-6; D gene: .; J gene: TRBJ2-7; CDR3 DNA: TGTGCCAGCAGCTTACGGTACGAGCAGTACTTC; CDR3 protein: CASSLRYEQYF
clone size: .; V gene: TRBV4-3; D gene: .; J gene: TRBJ2-1; CDR3 DNA: TGCGCCAGCAGCCAAGATGGCAATCGAGGCGATGAGCAGTTCTTC; CDR3 protein: CASSQDGNRGDEQFF
clone size: .; V gene: TRBV11-2; D gene: TRBD2; J gene: TRBJ2-7; CDR3 DNA: TGTGCCAGCAGCTTACTAGCGGGGATCTACGAGCAGTACTTC; CDR3 protein: CASSLLAGIYEQYF
clone size: .; V gene: TRBV6-1; D gene: .; J gene: TRBJ1-5; CDR3 DNA: TGTGCCAGCAGTGAAGGGATAAGCAATCAGCCCCAGCATTTT; CDR3 protein: CASSEGISNQPQHF
clone size: once; V gene: TRBV11-2; D gene: .; J gene: TRBJ2-5; CDR3 DNA: TGTGCCAGCAGCTCCTGGGACCTTCAAGGAGAAGAGACCCAGTACTTC; CDR3 protein: CASSSWDLQGEETQYF
clone size: .; V gene: TRBV27; D gene: .; J gene: TRBJ1-1; CDR3 DNA: TGTGCCAGCCGAGGACGGATAGACACTGAAGCTTTCTTT; CDR3 protein: CASRGRIDTEAFF
clone size: .; V gene: TRBV5-1; D gene: .; J gene: TRBJ2-5; CDR3 DNA: TGCGCCAGCAGCTTGGGTGGGGGTCCGGAGACCCAGTACTTC; CDR3 protein: CASSLGGGPETQYF
clone size: .; V gene: TRBV6-1; D gene: .; J gene: TRBJ2-7; CDR3 DNA: TGTGCCAGCACCCGAGAGGGAGCGGCCTACGAGCAGTACTTC; CDR3 protein: CASTREGAAYEQYF
clone size: once; V gene: TRBV20-1; D gene: .; J gene: TRBJ2-3; CDR3 DNA: TGCAGTGCTAGAGTTATGGATACGCAGTATTTT; CDR3 protein: CSARVMDTQYF
clone size: .; V gene: TRBV6-5; D gene: .; J gene: TRBJ2-1; CDR3 DNA: TGTGCCAGCAGTTATGTGGGGGGGCTCAATGAGCAGTTCTTC; CDR3 protein: CASSYVGGLNEQFF
clone size: .; V gene: TRBV6-6; D gene: .; J gene: TRBJ2-7; CDR3 DNA: TGTGCCAGCAGTTCAAGCGACCTATCCTACGAGCAGTACTTC; CDR3 protein: CASSSSDLSYEQYF
clone size: .; V gene: TRBV27; D gene: TRBD2; J gene: TRBJ2-7; CDR3 DNA: TGTGCCAGCAGTTTAAGATATGGGGGGGACGGTACCTACGAGCAGTACTTC; CDR3 protein: CASSLRYGGDGTYEQYF
clone size: .; V gene: TRBV7-3; D gene: .; J gene: TRBJ2-5; CDR3 DNA: TGTGCCAGCAGCTCCCAAGGGCAGCAAGAGACCCAGTACTTC; CDR3 protein: CASSSQGQQETQYF
clone size: .; V gene: TRBV19; D gene: .; J gene: TRBJ1-1; CDR3 DNA: TGTGCCAGTAGTGCGTACGCTGAAGCTTTCTTT; CDR3 protein: CASSAYAEAFF
clone size: .; V gene: TRBV19; D gene: .; J gene: TRBJ1-2; CDR3 DNA: TGTGCCAGTAGTAAGGGGCAGACGCCCAACTATGGCTACACCTTC; CDR3 protein: CASSKGQTPNYGYTF
clone size: .; V gene: TRBV7-9; D gene: TRBD1; J gene: TRBJ1-3; CDR3 DNA: TGTGCCAGCAGCACCCTAGAGCGCCAGGGGGCCCACTCTGGAAACACCATATATTTT; CDR3 protein: CASSTLERQGAHSGNTIYF
clone size: once; V gene: TRBV2; D gene: TRBD1; J gene: TRBJ1-4; CDR3 DNA: TGTGCCAGCAGAGATGACAGGGCTAATGAAAAACTGTTTTTT; CDR3 protein: CASRDDRANEKLFF
clone size: few; V gene: TRBV5-1; D gene: .; J gene: TRBJ1-2; CDR3 DNA: TGCGCCAGCACGTTCGGCAGAGACTATGGCTACACCTTC; CDR3 protein: CASTFGRDYGYTF
clone size: .; V gene: TRBV19; D gene: TRBD1; J gene: TRBJ1-5; CDR3 DNA: TGTGCCAGTAGTACCCGGGACAGGGGTTTGGGTCAGCCCCAGCATTTT; CDR3 protein: CASSTRDRGLGQPQHF
clone size: .; V gene: TRBV19; D gene: TRBD2; J gene: TRBJ2-1; CDR3 DNA: TGTGCCAGTAGTATACAATCTAGCGGGAGTTCCTACAATGAGCAGTTCTTC; CDR3 protein: CASSIQSSGSSYNEQFF
clone size: .; V gene: TRBV7-8; D gene: TRBD1; J gene: TRBJ2-3; CDR3 DNA: TGTGCCAGCAGCCTTAGGGACAGGGTCCCAGATACGCAGTATTTT; CDR3 protein: CASSLRDRVPDTQYF
clone size: .; V gene: TRBV9; D gene: TRBD2; J gene: TRBJ2-3; CDR3 DNA: TGTGCCAGCAGCGTAGGGGGACTAGCGGGGCGATACACAGATACGCAGTATTTT; CDR3 protein: CASSVGGLAGRYTDTQYF
clone size: .; V gene: TRBV18; D gene: .; J gene: TRBJ1-1; CDR3 DNA: TGTGCCAGCTCATTCCAGAACACTGAAGCTTTCTTT; CDR3 protein: CASSFQNTEAFF
clone size: .; V gene: TRBV18; D gene: TRBD1; J gene: TRBJ2-7; CDR3 DNA: TGTGCCAGCTCACCATACGGACAGGGTAAAGAGCAGTACTTC; CDR3 protein: CASSPYGQGKEQYF
clone size: once; V gene: TRBV28; D gene: TRBD2; J gene: TRBJ2-3; CDR3 DNA: TGTGCCAGCAGAGGGAGGGTAGATACGCAGTATTTT; CDR3 protein: CASRGRVDTQYF
clone size: .; V gene: TRBV7-3; D gene: .; J gene: TRBJ1-2; CDR3 DNA: TGTGCCTGCGGGAATAGCTATGGCTACACCTTC; CDR3 protein: CACGNSYGYTF
clone size: .; V gene: TRBV5-5; D gene: .; J gene: TRBJ1-5; CDR3 DNA: TGTGCCAGCAGCTCGGGCAATCAGCCCCAGCATTTT; CDR3 protein: CASSSGNQPQHF
clone size: .; V gene: TRBV7-2; D gene: TRBD2; J gene: TRBJ2-3; CDR3 DNA: TGTGCCAGCAGCTTAGCACCGCTCTTCGCGGGAGCGGGCACAGATACGCAGTATTTT; CDR3 protein: CASSLAPLFAGAGTDTQYF
clone size: .; V gene: TRBV19; D gene: .; J gene: TRBJ1-2; CDR3 DNA: TGTGCCAGTAGTCCCCAGGGAGGAGGCTATGGCTACACCTTC; CDR3 protein: CASSPQGGGYGYTF
clone size: few; V gene: TRBV28; D gene: .; J gene: TRBJ1-1; CDR3 DNA: TGTGCCAGCAGTTTATCCGGGGACTTGAACACTGAAGCTTTCTTT; CDR3 protein: CASSLSGDLNTEAFF
clone size: .; V gene: TRBV11-1; D gene: .; J gene: TRBJ2-2; CDR3 DNA: TGTGCCAGCAGCTTAGTGGGACTCTCTTCTAACACCGGGGAGCTGTTTTTT; CDR3 protein: CASSLVGLSSNTGELFF
clone size: .; V gene: TRBV4-1; D gene: TRBD2; J gene: TRBJ2-3; CDR3 DNA: TGCGCCAGCAGCCAAAACCTAGCGGGAGGGATCACAGATACGCAGTATTTT; CDR3 protein: CASSQNLAGGITDTQYF
clone size: once; V gene: TRBV2; D gene: .; J gene: TRBJ2-3; CDR3 DNA: TGTGCCAGCAGTGTTAAAGGGGATACGCAGTATTTT; CDR3 protein: CASSVKGDTQYF
clone size: .; V gene: TRBV4-1; D gene: TRBD1; J gene: TRBJ1-1; CDR3 DNA: TGCGCCAGCAGCCAGGGGGGACAGGGGCCGAACACTGAAGCTTTCTTT; CDR3 protein: CASSQGGQGPNTEAFF
clone size: once; V gene: TRBV19; D gene: .; J gene: TRBJ1-1; CDR3 DNA: TGTGCCAGTAGTTTACAGGGTTTGAACACTGAAGCTTTCTTT; CDR3 protein: CASSLQGLNTEAFF
clone size: .; V gene: TRBV7-8; D gene: TRBD1; J gene: TRBJ1-5; CDR3 DNA: TGTGCCAGCAGCACCGGGACAGGGGGGAGCAATCAGCCCCAGCATTTT; CDR3 protein: CASSTGTGGSNQPQHF
clone size: .; V gene: TRBV11-2; D gene: .; J gene: TRBJ2-3; CDR3 DNA: TGTGCCAGTCAGTGGGGGGCAGTAACAGATACGCAGTATTTT; CDR3 protein: CASQWGAVTDTQYF
clone size: .; V gene: TRBV18; D gene: .; J gene: TRBJ2-7; CDR3 DNA: TGTGCCAGCTCACCCGGGGGTCCAGACTACGAGCAGTACTTC; CDR3 protein: CASSPGGPDYEQYF
clone size: .; V gene: TRBV7-9; D gene: .; J gene: TRBJ1-3; CDR3 DNA: TGTGCCAGCATGAGAGGGGGGGCCGACTCTGGAAACACCATATATTTT; CDR3 protein: CASMRGGADSGNTIYF
clone size: once; V gene: TRBV6-1; D gene: .; J gene: TRBJ2-3; CDR3 DNA: TGTGCCAGCAGTGTAACTAGCACTTCCGATACGCAGTATTTT; CDR3 protein: CASSVTSTSDTQYF
clone size: once; V gene: TRBV6-1; D gene: .; J gene: TRBJ1-6; CDR3 DNA: TGTGCCAGCAGCGAGACTCAGGGCTCTAATTCACCCCTCCACTTT; CDR3 protein: CASSETQGSNSPLHF
clone size: .; V gene: TRBV7-2; D gene: .; J gene: TRBJ1-6; CDR3 DNA: TGTGCCAGCCAATTTGGGAGTACGGGGTCGAATTCACCCCTCCACTTT; CDR3 protein: CASQFGSTGSNSPLHF
clone size: .; V gene: TRBV19; D gene: .; J gene: TRBJ1-3; CDR3 DNA: TGTGCCAGTAGTGTGACAGATCCTGGAAACACCATATATTTT; CDR3 protein: CASSVTDPGNTIYF
clone size: .; V gene: TRBV7-6; D gene: TRBD2; J gene: TRBJ2-1; CDR3 DNA: TGTGCCAGCAGCTTATACCAGCGGGAGGCCAACCGCTTTGGTGAGCAGTTCTTC; CDR3 protein: CASSLYQREANRFGEQFF
clone size: .; V gene: TRBV28; D gene: TRBD1; J gene: TRBJ1-5; CDR3 DNA: TGTGCCAGCAGCCGGACAGGGGGTCGCAATCAGCCCCAGCATTTT; CDR3 protein: CASSRTGGRNQPQHF
clone size: .; V gene: TRBV27; D gene: TRBD2; J gene: TRBJ2-1; CDR3 DNA: TGTGCCAGCAGTTCCAATAGCGGGAGGGTATACAATGAGCAGTTCTTC; CDR3 protein: CASSSNSGRVYNEQFF
clone size: .; V gene: TRBV7-8; D gene: .; J gene: TRBJ1-4; CDR3 DNA: TGTGCCAGCAGCGTTGTGGTTACAACTAATGAAAAACTGTTTTTT; CDR3 protein: CASSVVVTTNEKLFF
clone size: .; V gene: TRBV29-1; D gene: TRBD1; J gene: TRBJ1-4; CDR3 DNA: TGCAGCGTTGGCGGGACAGCCGAAAAACTGTTTTTT; CDR3 protein: CSVGGTAEKLFF
clone size: .; V gene: TRBV14; D gene: .; J gene: TRBJ1-2; CDR3 DNA: TGTGCCAGCAGCCAAGATTGGGGGCGCGTTCAAGGCTACACCTTC; CDR3 protein: CASSQDWGRVQGYTF
clone size: once; V gene: TRBV2; D gene: TRBD1; J gene: TRBJ1-4; CDR3 DNA: TGTGCCAGCAGGGACGACAGGGACGTTTCCAATGAAAAACTGTTTTTT; CDR3 protein: CASRDDRDVSNEKLFF
clone size: .; V gene: TRBV10-2; D gene: TRBD1; J gene: TRBJ2-7; CDR3 DNA: TGCGCCAGCCTGGACAGGGGTCCCTACGAGCAGTACTTC; CDR3 protein: CASLDRGPYEQYF
clone size: .; V gene: TRBV9; D gene: .; J gene: TRBJ2-3; CDR3 DNA: TGTGCCAGCAGCGGGGACATAGCAACAGATACGCAGTATTTT; CDR3 protein: CASSGDIATDTQYF
clone size: few; V gene: TRBV6-5; D gene: .; J gene: TRBJ1-1; CDR3 DNA: TGTGCCAGCAGTTCCACAGTGAACACTGAAGCTTTCTTT; CDR3 protein: CASSSTVNTEAFF